This TCR beta chain was profiled in a study of glioma-infiltrating T cells. Study details: Glioblastomas were WHO grade IV, sampled at first diagnosis; low-grade were grade II.

The ends lost 3 bases at V and 3 bases at J; junction bases unmatched: 6. The CDR3 extends over 16 amino acids. The germline V gene has CDR1 LGHDT and CDR2 YNNKEL (reference sequence). About this clonotype: Its antigen is not identified.

TCR alpha and beta CDR3 regions were amplified from RNA using iRepertoire nested multiplex PCR. TCRdb re-analysed the multiplex PCR reads in MiXCR, keeping a single row per CDR3 protein. The table has a few hundred thousand distinct CDR3 sequences, around 45% seen once; the top ten hold more than 10%. Points from the study as a whole: Signature shared blood CDR3 motifs were enriched in low-divergence and depleted in high-divergence patients.

V is TRBV3-1 and J is TRBJ2-7; TRBD2 matches at 12 bases. This sequence was found in a human donor with low-grade glioma or glioblastoma, undergoing nonglioma brain surgery, or in good health (not recorded which). Sequencing input: glioma tissue, nonneoplastic brain tissue, or PBMCs (not recorded which). CDR3 coding DNA: TGTGCCAGCAGCCAGCCTCTAGCGGGAGGGTACTACGAGCAGTACTTC. Its translation is CASSQPLAGGYYEQYF.